This entry lists 15 T cell receptor beta chains sequenced from one sample in a study of response to subunit inactivated influenza vaccine. From the RT-PCR reads, TCRdb called clonotypes with MiXCR, one entry per CDR3 protein. The sample lists under 200,000 distinct CDR3 sequences, 11% occurring once. The input for sequencing was non-naive T cells sorted from PBMCs, taken roughly 47 days after vaccination. Receptors were obtained from a man aged 50 or older who received an inactivated influenza vaccine.

This clonotype was detected only a few times. The rearrangement joins TRBV12-3 or TRBV12-4 to TRBJ2-7; possibly TRBD1 for D (6 bases). V dropped 8 bases and J dropped 3 bases, with 14 bases sitting between them. The CDR3 is 13 amino acids. In nucleotides, the CDR3 is TGTGCCAGCCTTAAGGGCAGGGGCTACGAGCAGTACTTC. This codes for CASLKGRGYEQYF.

This chain uses TRBV20-1 with TRBJ2-7, with D perhaps TRBD2 (7 bases). Germline loops: CDR1 DFQATT, CDR2 SNEGSKA (reference sequence). The CDR3 totals 16 residues. V lost 3 bases and J lost 2, with 20 bases in between. The CDR3 coding sequence is TGCAGTGCTAGGGACCCCAGAGCGGGACACCCCTACGAGCAGTACTTC. It translates to CSARDPRAGHPYEQYF.

This clonotype has a count of ten or more. The chain has TRBV20-1 and TRBJ2-5; D uncertain. Germline V gives CDR1 DFQATT, CDR2 SNEGSKA (reference sequence). There are 10 residues in the CDR3. V shed 6 bases and J shed 3 bases, with 5 bases lying between them. The CDR3 is CSAEKETQYF. Written as DNA, the CDR3 is TGCAGTGCAGAGAAAGAGACCCAGTACTTC.

J is TRBJ1-5 and V is TRBV10-3, with D tentatively TRBD1 (5 bases). CDR1 and CDR2 from the germline V gene are ENHRY and SYGVKD. The CDR3 is made up of 15 amino acids. The V and J ends lost 0 bases and 3 bases respectively, with 9 bases between them. The CDR3, as DNA: TGTGCCATCAGTGAGTCTGTGGGGCCCAATCAGCCCCAGCATTTT. Its protein product is CAISESVGPNQPQHF.

This clonotype came up a few times. The chain carries TRBV7-2 and TRBJ2-7, with D perhaps TRBD2 (6 bases). Trimming removed 1 base at V and 6 bases at J, with 19 bases between. Germline CDR1 reads SGHTA; CDR2 reads FQGNSA. The CDR3 extends over 16 amino acids. The CDR3 protein is CASSLGVLAGRPEQYF. The CDR3 nucleotides are TGTGCCAGCAGCTTAGGAGTTCTGGCGGGACGCCCCGAGCAGTACTTC. The full variable domain, completed using reference TRBV7-2 and TRBJ2-7, is GAGVSQSPSNKVTEKGKDVELRCDPISGHTALYWYRQSLGQGLEFLIYFQGNSAPDKSGLPSDRFSAERTGGSVSTLTIQRTQQEDSAVYLCASSLGVLAGRPEQYFGPGTRLTVT.

The table lists this clonotype with a few counts. The chain employs TRBV6-2 or TRBV6-3 and TRBJ1-2; D not resolved. Trimming shortened V by 2 bases and J by 4 bases, and 11 bases separated the two germline ends. The CDR3 has 14 residues. CDR1 is MNHEY, CDR2 SVGEGT, per germline. This CDR3 is CASSYAGRVYGYTF. The DNA for the CDR3 is TGTGCCAGCAGTTACGCGGGCAGAGTCTATGGCTACACCTTC.

This clonotype was detected ten times or more. The chain couples TRBV12-3 or TRBV12-4 to TRBJ2-1, with D possibly matching TRBD2 (6 bases). V lost 7 bases, J lost 9 bases, and 16 bases lay in between. The CDR3 sequence is 13 residues long. CDR3: CASTISLRGEQFF. CDR3 DNA: TGTGCCAGCACCATTTCCCTGCGGGGTGAGCAGTTCTTC.

The sample holds many counts of this clonotype. The genes are TRBV5-1 and TRBJ1-5; D may be TRBD1 (5 bases). Germline V lookup: CDR1 SGHRS, CDR2 YFSETQ. V was trimmed by 0 bases and J by 0 bases, leaving 7 bases between them. The length of the CDR3 is 15 residues. CDR3 nucleotides: TGCGCCAGCAGCTTGGATGGGGGTAGCAATCAGCCCCAGCATTTT. It is translated as CASSLDGGSNQPQHF.

The V call is TRBV28, the J call TRBJ2-7; D not resolved. Germline V lookup: CDR1 MDHEN, CDR2 SYDVKM. The CDR3 spans 14 residues. Between the trimmed V and J ends, which lost 8 bases and 1 base, there was a span of 15 bases. CDR3 bases: TGTGCCAGCTGGCTAACCACCTCTTCCTACGAGCAGTACTTC. The encoded protein is CASWLTTSSYEQYF.

The sample holds many counts of this clonotype. The CDR3 protein is CASSQDLRDEQFF. The CDR3 bases are TGTGCCAGCAGCCAAGATCTACGCGATGAGCAGTTCTTC. This sequence joins TRBV4-2 and TRBJ2-1; D gene unclear. The CDR3 consists of 13 residues. Germline CDR1 reads LGHNA; CDR2 reads YNFKEQ. V lost 0 bases to trimming and J lost 8 bases, with 8 bases between them.

This clonotype was seen a few times. The chain recombines TRBV6-5 with TRBJ1-2; possible D gene TRBD1, 6 bases. CDR3 length: 13 amino acids. Trimming removed 6 bases at V and 7 bases at J, with 15 bases between. The germline CDR1 and CDR2 sequences are MNHEY and SVGAGI. The CDR3 loop reads CASSYGGGGGYTF. CDR3 nucleotides: TGTGCCAGCAGCTACGGCGGAGGGGGTGGCTACACCTTC.

This chain uses TRBV4-3 with TRBJ1-1; maybe TRBD1 (6 bases). V gave up 1 base and J gave up 0 bases, with 12 bases separating them. The CDR3 loop spans 16 amino acids. CDR1 and CDR2 (germline): LGHNA, YSLEER. CDR3 sequence (DNA): TGCGCCAGCAGCCAAGGGGCTACAGGGTTGAACACTGAAGCTTTCTTT. Amino acids: CASSQGATGLNTEAFF.

The V call is TRBV5-1, the J call TRBJ1-1; the D gene is possibly TRBD1 (6 bases). Looked up from germline, CDR1 is SGHRS and CDR2 is YFSETQ. The V end lost 6 bases, the J end lost 1 base, and 10 bases lay between the germline ends. The CDR3 is 13 amino acids. The CDR3 protein is CASKPTGNTEAFF. The CDR3, as DNA: TGCGCCAGCAAACCGACAGGGAACACTGAAGCTTTCTTT.

In its sample, this clonotype was seen many times. V and J are TRBV7-2 and TRBJ2-5; D is perhaps TRBD1 (6 bases). CDR1 and CDR2 (germline): SGHTA, FQGNSA. This CDR3 contains 17 residues. Trimming took 4 bases from V and 1 from J, leaving 19 bases between them. The CDR3 spells CASSWDKGMGSQETQYF. The CDR3 DNA follows: TGTGCCAGCAGCTGGGACAAGGGTATGGGAAGCCAAGAGACCCAGTACTTC.

The chain is built from TRBV19 and TRBJ2-1, with 7 bases that match TRBD2. The V segment lost 5 bases and the J segment 13 bases; nucleotides outside the gene matches: 8. The CDR3 extends over 12 amino acids. The V gene's germline CDR1 is LNHDA and CDR2 SQIVND (reference sequence). The chain's CDR3 is CASSPRAGPQFF. The CDR3 coding sequence is TGTGCCAGTAGTCCCCGAGCGGGGCCTCAGTTCTTC.